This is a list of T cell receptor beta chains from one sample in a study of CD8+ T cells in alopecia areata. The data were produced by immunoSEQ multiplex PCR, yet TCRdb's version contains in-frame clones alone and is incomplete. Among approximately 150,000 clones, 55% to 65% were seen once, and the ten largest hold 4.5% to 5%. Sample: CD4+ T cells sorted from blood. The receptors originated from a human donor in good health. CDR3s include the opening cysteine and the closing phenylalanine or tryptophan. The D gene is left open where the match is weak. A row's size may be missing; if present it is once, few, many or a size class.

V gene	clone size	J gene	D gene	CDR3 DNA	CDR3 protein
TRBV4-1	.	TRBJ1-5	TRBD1	TGCGCCAGCAGCTACCGGGTGGACAGGACCCAGCATTTT	CASSYRVDRTQHF
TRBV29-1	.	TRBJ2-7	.	TGCAGCGTGTCAAGGGGATACGAGCAGTACTTC	CSVSRGYEQYF
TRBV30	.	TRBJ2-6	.	TGTGCCTGGAGTCCCACAGGAGCCTCTGGGGCCAACGTCCTGACTTTC	CAWSPTGASGANVLTF
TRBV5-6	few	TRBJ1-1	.	TGTGCCAGCAGCTTGGGGGGCTCGGGATCGGCTGAAGCTTTCTTT	CASSLGGSGSAEAFF
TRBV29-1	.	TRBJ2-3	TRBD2	TGCAGCGCCCTTGGACTAGCGGGAGGCCGCACAGATACGCAGTATTTT	CSALGLAGGRTDTQYF
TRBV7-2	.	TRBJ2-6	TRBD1	TGTGCCAGCAGCCTCCAGGGGGCTGGGGCCAACGTCCTGACTTTC	CASSLQGAGANVLTF
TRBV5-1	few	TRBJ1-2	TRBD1	TGCGCCAGCAGCCCGGGACAGGGAAATGGCTACACCTTC	CASSPGQGNGYTF
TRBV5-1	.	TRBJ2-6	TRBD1	TGCGCCAGCAGCCTCCGTGGGACAGGGATCTCCGGGGCCAACGTCCTGACTTTC	CASSLRGTGISGANVLTF
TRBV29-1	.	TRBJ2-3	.	TGCAGCGTTGAGGGGAGAATCGCAGATACGCAGTATTTT	CSVEGRIADTQYF
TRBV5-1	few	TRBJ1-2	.	TGCGCCAGCAGCCCACAGGGATACTATGGCTACACCTTC	CASSPQGYYGYTF
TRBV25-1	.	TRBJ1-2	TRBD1	TGTGCCAGCAGTCGACAGGGGAAGGGCTACACCTTC	CASSRQGKGYTF